The 5 T cell receptor beta chains below all came from one sample that was sequenced in a study of regulatory T cells in long-lasting Graves disease. As for time point: persistent/refractory GD, antithyroid drugs over 5 years with positive TRAb. There was RNA extracted from PBMCs, and the TCR library was made from it. Both iRepertoire HTBI primers and Arm-PCR of CDR3 regions were used to build the TCR beta libraries. TCRdb independently ran MiXCR on the multiplex PCR reads; one entry per CDR3 protein. This table holds 400,000 to 450,000 distinct CDR3 sequences, 20% to 30% found once. The source material was peripheral blood mononuclear cells (PBMCs), sampled when the disease was refractory, from a patient treated with antithyroid drugs. The receptor set was obtained from a female donor with Graves disease.

Points on this clonotype: This clone may be a read error of a much larger clone one base away. The CDR3 does not close with the conserved phenylalanine or tryptophan, likely indicating a read error. The chain joins TRBV12-3 or TRBV12-4 to TRBJ2-7; 7 positions match TRBD1. The CDR3 spans 17 residues. Trimming took 6 bases from V and 2 from J; bases not matched to a gene: 16. CDR3 in amino acids: CASRTTGQAQKAYEQYS. DNA of the CDR3: TGTGCCAGCAGAACCACTGGACAGGCACAAAAAGCCTACGAGCAGTACTCC.

This clonotype was seen a handful of times. The chain employs TRBV24-1 and TRBJ1-5, with D unresolved. Trimming shortened V by 6 bases and J by 5 bases, and 10 bases separated the two germline ends. There are 13 residues in the CDR3. Germline CDR1 KGHDR, CDR2 SFDVKD. The CDR3 DNA follows: TGTGCCACCAGTATAGGCGGCCATCAGCCCCAGCATTTT. The encoded protein is CATSIGGHQPQHF.

This clonotype was counted ten times or more. This chain joins TRBV28 and TRBJ2-5; 14 nucleotides line up with TRBD2. The CDR3 is 15 amino acids. Germline CDR1 reads MDHEN; CDR2 reads SYDVKM. J was trimmed by 6 bases and V by 6 bases; bases with no gene match: 6. CDR3 in amino acids: CASSFRTSGRKTQYF. CDR3 DNA: TGTGCCAGCAGCTTCCGGACTAGCGGGAGGAAGACCCAGTACTTC.

This clonotype occurred a few times. The V gene is TRBV28, the J gene TRBJ2-2; D is unclear. The CDR3 totals 16 residues. V lost 2 bases and J 0 bases, leaving 10 bases between the germline ends. Germline V gene lookup returns CDR1 MDHEN and CDR2 SYDVKM. CDR3: CASSLKKIANTGELFF. The CDR3 region has the DNA TGTGCCAGCAGTTTAAAGAAAATAGCGAACACCGGGGAGCTGTTTTTT.

This chain joins TRBV5-5 and TRBJ2-2; 9 bases fit TRBD2. Trimming cost V 1 base and J 8 bases; bases outside gene matches: 6. The CDR3 is 15 residues long. Germline V gene data show CDR1 as SGHKS and CDR2 as YYEKEE (reference sequence). The CDR3 DNA follows: TGTGCCAGCAGCTTGAGGCTAGCGGGAAATGGGGAGCTGTTTTTT. This sequence encodes CASSLRLAGNGELFF.